This T cell receptor (beta chain) was sequenced in a study of T cell changes during pregnancy in multiple sclerosis. This CDR3 has 15 amino acids. Trimming cost V 4 bases and J 2 bases, with 12 bases left between them. Germline values: CDR1 SEHNR, CDR2 FQNEAQ (reference sequence). Using immunoSEQ multiplex PCR, the repertoire was profiled, and TCRdb retains in-frame clones only, with some absent. The data show tens of thousands of clones, approximately 91% seen once. The sequence derives from a female donor in good health, enrolled as a control in a pregnancy study. The sequencing used peripheral blood, collected in the second trimester of pregnancy. This chain uses TRBV7-9 with TRBJ1-3, with D possibly TRBD1 on 6 matching bases. CDR3 in amino acids: CASSSYREAGNTIYF. CDR3 in DNA: TGTGCCAGCAGCTCATACAGGGAAGCTGGAAACACCATATATTTT.